Presented here are 10 T cell receptor beta chains from one specimen sequenced in a study of shared clonotypes between healthy human individuals. TCRdb's table, derived via immunoSEQ multiplex PCR, lists solely in-frame clones and lacks some. The repertoire includes hundreds of thousands of clones, roughly nine tenths of them detected once, and 24% sits in the top ten. Naive CD8 cells lacked CD45RO, underwent positive selection for CCR7 and left out terminally differentiated effector memory CD45RA+ cells. What was sequenced was naive CD8+ T cells sorted from blood. These receptors were obtained from a man under 40 in good health.

This clone was counted between two and nine times. The chain employs TRBV18 and TRBJ2-2; no definite D call. This CDR3 comprises 15 residues. Trimming stripped 2 bases from V and 1 base from J, with 8 bases between. Germline CDR1 and CDR2: KGHSH and LQKENI. The CDR3 is CASSPFTLNTGELFF. Here the CDR3 DNA reads TGTGCCAGCTCACCATTCACGCTGAACACCGGGGAGCTGTTTTTT.

The gene calls are TRBV9 and TRBJ1-1; D is possibly TRBD1 (5 bases). The CDR3 extends over 15 amino acids. CDR1 and CDR2 from the germline V gene are SGDLS and YYNGEE. V was trimmed by 4 bases and J by 0 bases, leaving 13 bases between them. CDR3 protein: CASSPRPGMNTEAFF. For the CDR3, the DNA is TGTGCCAGCAGCCCCCGTCCAGGGATGAACACTGAAGCTTTCTTT.

J is TRBJ2-1 and V is TRBV28; possible D gene TRBD2, 6 bases. Trimming cost V 7 bases and J 3 bases, with 16 bases left between them. Germline assignment: CDR1 MDHEN and CDR2 SYDVKM. This CDR3 is built from 15 residues. Here the CDR3 DNA reads TGTGCCAGCATCGGGTTAGGCGGGGACTACAATGAGCAGTTCTTC. This encodes CASIGLGGDYNEQFF. Full variable domain (rest looked up from reference TRBV28 and TRBJ2-1): DVKVTQSSRYLVKRTGEKVFLECVQDMDHENMFWYRQDPGLGLRLIYFSYDVKMKEKGDIPEGYSVSREKKERFSLILESASTNQTSMYLCASIGLGGDYNEQFFGPGTRLTVL.

The rearrangement links TRBV27 to TRBJ1-1, with D hard to call. V lost 3 bases and J 1 base, leaving 9 bases between the germline ends. Looked up from germline, CDR1 is MNHEY and CDR2 is SMNVEV (reference sequence). CDR3 length: 14 amino acids. CDR3 sequence reads: CASSFYEGNTEAFF. Here the CDR3 DNA reads TGTGCCAGCAGTTTTTACGAGGGGAACACTGAAGCTTTCTTT.

This rearrangement joins TRBV7-9 to TRBJ1-1, with D perhaps matching TRBD1 (5 bases). The length of the CDR3 is 17 residues. Trimming removed 4 bases from V and 1 base from J, with 19 bases in between. Germline CDR1 and CDR2: SEHNR and FQNEAQ (reference sequence). In DNA form, the CDR3 reads TGTGCCAGCAGCTCCGCCCGCCTGGGCAGGGAGAACACTGAAGCTTTCTTT. Encoded protein: CASSSARLGRENTEAFF.

The chain is built from TRBV7-9 and TRBJ2-5; 9 bases fit TRBD1. The V and J ends lost 5 bases and 4 bases, in that order; junction bases with no gene match: 8. Germline V lookup: CDR1 SEHNR, CDR2 FQNEAQ (reference sequence). CDR3 length: 15 residues. CDR3 DNA: TGTGCCAGCAGCACGGGGACAGGGCTCCGAGAGACCCAGTACTTC. It specifies CASSTGTGLRETQYF.

This clone was seen more than once but under ten times. This chain joins TRBV9 and TRBJ2-7, with unresolved D. Trimming removed 4 bases at V and 1 base at J, with 15 bases between. Germline CDR1 and CDR2: SGDLS and YYNGEE. This CDR3 has 15 amino acids. The CDR3 here is CASSPGSTASYEQYF. The CDR3 bases are TGTGCCAGCAGCCCCGGTTCTACCGCTTCCTACGAGCAGTACTTC.

The rearrangement uses TRBV5-6 and TRBJ2-6; TRBD1 matches 9 bases. Unmatched junction bases numbered 8, after V lost 4 bases and J lost 3 bases. The germline V gene encodes CDR1 SGHDT and CDR2 YYEEEE. The CDR3 length is 17 residues. The DNA of the CDR3 is TGTGCCAGCAGCAAAGGACAGGGGTCGGTTGGGGCCAACGTCCTGACTTTC. It yields the protein CASSKGQGSVGANVLTF. Complete variable domain (other parts from reference TRBV5-6 and TRBJ2-6): DAGVTQSPTHLIKTRGQQVTLRCSPKSGHDTVSWYQQALGQGPQFIFQYYEEEERQRGNFPDRFSGHQFPNYSSELNVNALLLGDSALYLCASSKGQGSVGANVLTFGAGSRLTVL.

Notes on this clone: Other nucleotide sequences from this sample produce the same CDR3. V usage is TRBV7-2 and J usage is TRBJ2-1; D is ambiguous. Trimming cost V 1 base and J 6 bases, with 4 bases left between them. The CDR3 length is 12 residues. Germline V lookup: CDR1 SGHTA, CDR2 FQGNSA. The CDR3 loop reads CASSLGSNEQFF. Here the CDR3 DNA reads TGTGCCAGCAGCTTAGGTAGCAATGAGCAGTTCTTC. Looking up the rest from reference TRBV7-2 and TRBJ2-1 gives the full variable domain: GAGVSQSPSNKVTEKGKDVELRCDPISGHTALYWYRQSLGQGLEFLIYFQGNSAPDKSGLPSDRFSAERTGGSVSTLTIQRTQQEDSAVYLCASSLGSNEQFFGPGTRLTVL.

The chain links TRBV7-9 to TRBJ2-1, with 9 bases that match TRBD2. Looked up from germline, CDR1 is SEHNR and CDR2 is FQNEAQ (reference sequence). This CDR3 is built from 16 residues. Trimming cost V 3 bases and J 2 bases; bases outside gene matches: 5. The CDR3 region has the DNA TGTGCCAGCAGCTTGGCGGGAGGGATAACCTACAATGAGCAGTTCTTC. This codes for CASSLAGGITYNEQFF.